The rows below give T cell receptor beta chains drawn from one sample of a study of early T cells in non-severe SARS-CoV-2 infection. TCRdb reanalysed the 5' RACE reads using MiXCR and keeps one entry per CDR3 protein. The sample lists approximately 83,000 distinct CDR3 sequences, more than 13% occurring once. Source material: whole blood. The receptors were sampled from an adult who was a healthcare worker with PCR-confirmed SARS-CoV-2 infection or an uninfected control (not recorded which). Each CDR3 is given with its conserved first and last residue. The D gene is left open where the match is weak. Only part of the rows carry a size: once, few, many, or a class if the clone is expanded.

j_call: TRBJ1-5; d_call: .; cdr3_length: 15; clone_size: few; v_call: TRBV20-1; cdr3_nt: TGCAGTGCTCCTCAGGGAGGGACACGGAATCAGCCCCAGCATTTT; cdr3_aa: CSAPQGGTRNQPQHF
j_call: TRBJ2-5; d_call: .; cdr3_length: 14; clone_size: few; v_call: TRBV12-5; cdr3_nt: TGTGCTAGTGCCCCTCAGCTGACCCAAGAGACCCAGTACTTC; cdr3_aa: CASAPQLTQETQYF
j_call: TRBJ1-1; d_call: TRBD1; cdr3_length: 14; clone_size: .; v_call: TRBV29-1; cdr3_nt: TGCAGCGTTGAGCGACAGGGGGTCGGGACTGAAGCTTTCTTT; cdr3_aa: CSVERQGVGTEAFF
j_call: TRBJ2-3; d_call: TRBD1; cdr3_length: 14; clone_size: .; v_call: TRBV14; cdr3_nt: TGTGCCAGCAGCCAAGACAGGGGGCATGATACGCAGTATTTT; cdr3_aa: CASSQDRGHDTQYF
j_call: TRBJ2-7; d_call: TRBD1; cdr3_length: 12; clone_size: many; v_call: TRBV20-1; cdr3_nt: TGCAGTGCTAGCCGAGACAGGGGCGAGCAGTACTTC; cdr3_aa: CSASRDRGEQYF
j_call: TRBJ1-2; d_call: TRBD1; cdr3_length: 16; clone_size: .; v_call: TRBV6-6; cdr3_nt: TGTGCCAGCAGTTACCCTTCAGGGGGCGCGCACTATGGCTACACCTTC; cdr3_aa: CASSYPSGGAHYGYTF
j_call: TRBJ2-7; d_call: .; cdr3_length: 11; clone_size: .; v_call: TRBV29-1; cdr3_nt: TGCAGCGTTGGGGCAGACTACGAGCAGTACTTC; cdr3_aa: CSVGADYEQYF
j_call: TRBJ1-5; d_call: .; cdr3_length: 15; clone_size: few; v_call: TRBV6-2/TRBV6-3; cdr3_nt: TGTGCCAGCAGTTACGCAGAGGGCAGCAATCAGCCCCAGCATTTT; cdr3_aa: CASSYAEGSNQPQHF
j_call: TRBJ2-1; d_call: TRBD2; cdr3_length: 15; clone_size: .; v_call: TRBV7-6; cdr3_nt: TGTGCCAGCAGCTCTGGACTAGCGGGATACAATGAGCAGTTCTTC; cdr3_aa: CASSSGLAGYNEQFF
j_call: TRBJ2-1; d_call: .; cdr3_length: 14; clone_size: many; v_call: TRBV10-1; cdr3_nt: TGCGCCAGCAGTGAGGCATTACCTTGGGATGAGCAGTTCTTC; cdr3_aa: CASSEALPWDEQFF
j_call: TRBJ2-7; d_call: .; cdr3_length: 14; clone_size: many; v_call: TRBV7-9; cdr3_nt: TGTGCCAGCAGCTTGGACGGGGCTACCTACGAGCAGTACTTC; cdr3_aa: CASSLDGATYEQYF
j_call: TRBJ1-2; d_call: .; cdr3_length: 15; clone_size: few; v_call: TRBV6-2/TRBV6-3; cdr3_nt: TGTGCCAGCAGTTACTCACGGCTCCTAGGCTATGGCTACACCTTC; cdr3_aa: CASSYSRLLGYGYTF
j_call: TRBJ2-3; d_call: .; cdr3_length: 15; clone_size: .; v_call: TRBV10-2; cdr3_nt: TGCGCCAGCAGTGTTATCGGGGACCACACAGATACGCAGTATTTT; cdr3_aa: CASSVIGDHTDTQYF
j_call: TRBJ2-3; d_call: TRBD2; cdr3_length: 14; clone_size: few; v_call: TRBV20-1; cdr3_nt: TGCAGTGCTAGAGTGGGACTACGCACAGATACGCAGTATTTT; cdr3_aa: CSARVGLRTDTQYF
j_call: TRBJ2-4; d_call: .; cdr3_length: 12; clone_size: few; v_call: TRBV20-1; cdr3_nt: TGCAGTGCTGGGGACCCTACGGGCATTCAGTACTTC; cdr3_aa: CSAGDPTGIQYF
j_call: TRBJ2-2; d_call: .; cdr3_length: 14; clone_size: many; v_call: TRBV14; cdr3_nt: TGTGCCAGCAGCCGGATGACAGCCACCGGGGAGCTGTTTTTT; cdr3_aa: CASSRMTATGELFF
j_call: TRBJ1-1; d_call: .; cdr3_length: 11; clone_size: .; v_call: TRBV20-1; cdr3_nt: TGCAGTACTCCCCCTGGCACTGAAGCTTTCTTT; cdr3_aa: CSTPPGTEAFF
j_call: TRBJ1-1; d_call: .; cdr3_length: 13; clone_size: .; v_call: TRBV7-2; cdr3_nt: TGTGCCAGCAGCTCGATGGGGCAAGCTGAAGCTTTCTTT; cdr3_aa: CASSSMGQAEAFF
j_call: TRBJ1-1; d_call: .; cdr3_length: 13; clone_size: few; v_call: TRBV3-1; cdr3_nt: TGTGCCAGCAGCCAAAATCGGGAGACTGAAGCTTTCTTT; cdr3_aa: CASSQNRETEAFF
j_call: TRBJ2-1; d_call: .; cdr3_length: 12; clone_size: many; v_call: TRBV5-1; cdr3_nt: TGCGCCAGCAGCTTCCAGGGGAATGAGCAGTTCTTC; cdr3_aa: CASSFQGNEQFF
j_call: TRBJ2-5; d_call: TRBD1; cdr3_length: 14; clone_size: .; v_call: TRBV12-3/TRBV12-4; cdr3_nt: TGTGCCAGCAGCGGGGACAGGGACCAAGAGACCCAGTACTTC; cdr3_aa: CASSGDRDQETQYF
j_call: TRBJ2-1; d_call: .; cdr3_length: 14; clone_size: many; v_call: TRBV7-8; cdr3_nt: TGTGCCAGCTCGACTAGTCTTCCTTACAATGAGCAGTTCTTC; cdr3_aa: CASSTSLPYNEQFF
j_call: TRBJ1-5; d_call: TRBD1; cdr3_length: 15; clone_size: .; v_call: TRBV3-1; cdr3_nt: TGTGCCAGCAGCCATTCAGGGGGGAGCAATCAGCCCCAGCATTTT; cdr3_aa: CASSHSGGSNQPQHF
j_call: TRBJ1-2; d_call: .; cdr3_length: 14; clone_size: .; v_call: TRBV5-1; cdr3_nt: TGCGCCAGCAGCTTGTTCGGGGGGAGCTATGGCTACACCTTC; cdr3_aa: CASSLFGGSYGYTF
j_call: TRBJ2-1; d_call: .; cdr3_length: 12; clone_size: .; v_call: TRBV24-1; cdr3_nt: TGTGCCACCAGTGAGGTAGACGAAGAGCAGTTCTTC; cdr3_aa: CATSEVDEEQFF
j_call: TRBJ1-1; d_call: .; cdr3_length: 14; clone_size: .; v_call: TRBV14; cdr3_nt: TGTGCCAGCAGCCAACAAACTACGGGCACTGAAGCTTTCTTT; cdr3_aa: CASSQQTTGTEAFF
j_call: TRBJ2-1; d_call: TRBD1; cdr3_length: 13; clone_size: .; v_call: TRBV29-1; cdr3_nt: TGCAGCGTTGAAGCAAAGGGGGCAAATGAGCAGTTCTTC; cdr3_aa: CSVEAKGANEQFF
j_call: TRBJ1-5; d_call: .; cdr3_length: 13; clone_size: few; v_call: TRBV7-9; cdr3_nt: TGTGCCAGCAGCTTAGGGGACACCCAGCCCCAGCATTTT; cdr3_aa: CASSLGDTQPQHF
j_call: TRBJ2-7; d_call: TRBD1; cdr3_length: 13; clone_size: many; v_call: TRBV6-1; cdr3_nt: TGTGCCAGCAGTATGGGACAGGGGTACGAGCAGTACTTC; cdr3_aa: CASSMGQGYEQYF
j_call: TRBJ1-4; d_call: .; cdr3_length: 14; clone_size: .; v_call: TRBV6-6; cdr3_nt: TGTGCCAGCAGTTACTCGAGGGGTGATGAAAAACTGTTTTTT; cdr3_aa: CASSYSRGDEKLFF
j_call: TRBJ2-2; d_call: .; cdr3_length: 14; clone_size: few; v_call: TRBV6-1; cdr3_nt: TGTGCCAGCGAGTGGGAAGGGGTTGGCGGGGAGCTGTTTTTT; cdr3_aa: CASEWEGVGGELFF
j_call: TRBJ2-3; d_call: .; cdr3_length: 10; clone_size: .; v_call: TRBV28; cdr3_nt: TGTGCCAGCAGTTTCCGGACGCAGTATTTT; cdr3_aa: CASSFRTQYF
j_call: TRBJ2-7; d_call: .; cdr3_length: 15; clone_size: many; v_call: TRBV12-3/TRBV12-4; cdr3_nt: TGTGCCAGCAGTTTACTGGACAGCCCACGGGACGAGCAGTACTTC; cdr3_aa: CASSLLDSPRDEQYF